Presented here are 21 T cell receptor gamma chains from one specimen sequenced in a study of gamma delta lymphoproliferative disorders and STAT genes. The receptor sequences were amplified from genomic DNA of peripheral blood mononuclear cells. TCRdb called clones from the multiplex PCR reads again using CATT. Found here are about 1,300 gamma-chain clones, 9.5% to 15% of them singletons; the top ten hold roughly a sixth. The sequencing sample was made of blood. The receptors originated from a human donor in good health.

This clone counts as large. The chain has TRGV2 and TRGJP2. No J segment appears in TCRdb, so it was assigned here by matching the sequence to germline. J gave up 0 bases and V 0 bases, and 10 bases lay outside the gene matches. The CDR3 extends over 18 amino acids. Germline lookup yields CDR1 EGSNGY and CDR2 YDSYNSKV. Written as DNA, the CDR3 is TGTGCCACCTGGGACGGGCCTCGTCGTTATAGTAGTGATTGGATCAAGACGTTT. It is translated as CATWDGPRRYSSDWIKTF.

This clone qualifies as medium-sized. This sample also contains other DNA sequences that code for the same CDR3. The rearrangement joins TRGV9 to TRGJ1 or TRGJ2. As TCRdb names no J gene, one was assigned here on the basis of a DNA match to germline. Trimming took 6 bases from V and 4 from J; bases not matched to a gene: 0. Germline V CDR1 and CDR2: GITISATS, ISYDGTV (reference sequence). The CDR3 is 10 residues long. CDR3: CALWYYKKLF. The DNA for the CDR3 is TGTGCCTTGTGGTATTATAAGAAACTCTTT.

By sample share, this clone is medium-sized (0.01 to 0.1%). The chain recombines TRGV8 with TRGJ1 or TRGJ2. Since TCRdb gives no J gene, matching the DNA to germline was used here to assign it. V shed 6 bases and J 4 bases; nucleotides not matched to a gene: 9. The CDR3 loop spans 13 amino acids. From germline, CDR1 is VENAVY and CDR2 YDSYNSRV. CDR3 region: CATWPNPYYKKLF. In nucleotides, the CDR3 is TGTGCCACCTGGCCGAACCCGTATTATAAGAAACTCTTT.

Within the sample, this clone is large. No DNA is shown, since the ends of the CDR3 on it are uncertain; the CDR3 is the one TCRdb lists. The V gene is given as TRGV11, and no J gene call is available. TRGV11 is sorted into the ORF group, with uncertain function. The CDR3 comprises 23 residues, both ends counted. The chain's CDR3 is CTTVPAGLGPQATLYTTGWFKIF.

The J gene is TRGJP2, the V gene TRGV2. The J gene is absent in TCRdb and was assigned here via DNA matching to germline. The V segment lost 1 base and the J segment 2 bases; nucleotides outside the gene matches: 7. Germline CDR1 EGSNGY, CDR2 YDSYNSKV. The CDR3 is made up of 16 amino acids. The CDR3 region is CATWDGAISSDWIKTF. The CDR3 DNA reads as TGTGCCACCTGGGACGGCGCAATCAGTAGTGATTGGATCAAGACGTTT.

This clone is large (0.1 to 1%) within its sample. This chain joins TRGV10 and TRGJ1 or TRGJ2. No J segment appears in TCRdb, so it was assigned here by matching the sequence to germline. Being an ORF, TRGV10 has a function that is uncertain. This CDR3 region has 15 residues. Trimming cost V 8 bases and J 0 bases; bases outside gene matches: 11. The DNA for the CDR3 is TGTGCTGCGTGGCGCCCTGACCTGAATTATTATAAGAAACTCTTT. Translating it yields CAAWRPDLNYYKKLF.

This clone is classed as large. The chain carries TRGV10 and TRGJ1 or TRGJ2. No J gene was available from TCRdb, and it was assigned here by a germline match of the DNA. TRGV10 is an ORF, and what it does is uncertain. This CDR3 comprises 13 residues. V gave up 8 bases and J gave up 4 bases; unmatched junction bases: 9. This CDR3 reads CAAWDCAYYKKLF. CDR3 coding DNA: TGTGCTGCGTGGGATTGTGCCTATTATAAGAAACTCTTT.

By sample fraction, this clone is medium-sized (0.01 to 0.1%). V gene TRGV3 combines with J gene TRGJ1 or TRGJ2. The J gene was not available in TCRdb and was assigned here by matching the DNA to germline segments. The CDR3 runs to 11 residues. V was clipped by 1 base and J by 8 bases; unmatched bases: 2. Germline CDR1 is VTNTFY and CDR2 is YDVSTARD (reference sequence). Here the CDR3 reads CATWDRNKKLF. As DNA, the CDR3 is TGTGCCACCTGGGACAGAAATAAGAAACTCTTT.

This clone was recorded a few times. TCRdb's listed protein matches a much larger clone and diverges from this DNA's translation at residue 5, likely through a read error; the protein shown comes from the DNA. The V and J genes are TRGV4 and TRGJP1. The J gene was not available in TCRdb and was assigned here by matching the DNA to germline segments. Germline V CDR1 and CDR2: EGSTGY, YDSYTSSV. The V and J ends lost 4 bases and 2 bases, in that order; junction bases with no gene match: 1. CDR3 length: 13 amino acids. The CDR3 spells CATWETTGWFKIF. The CDR3, as DNA: TGTGCCACCTGGGAAACCACTGGTTGGTTCAAGATATTT.

This clone is medium-sized by share. The rearrangement uses TRGV9 and TRGJP. TCRdb lists no J gene, so it was determined here by aligning the DNA to germline. The germline V gene has CDR1 GITISATS and CDR2 ISYDGTV (reference sequence). This CDR3 is built from 13 residues. Losses at the gene ends were 5 bases for V and 9 bases for J; bases not matched to a gene: 1. CDR3 in amino acids: CALWGLGKKIKVF. The CDR3 DNA reads TGTGCCTTGTGGGGGTTGGGCAAAAAAATCAAGGTATTT.

In this sample, this clone is large. The chain links TRGV10 to TRGJP1. The J gene, missing from TCRdb, was assigned here through DNA to germline matching. TRGV10 is designated an ORF whose function remains uncertain. The CDR3 contains 16 residues. J lost 0 bases, V lost 8 bases, and 10 bases had no gene match. CDR3 protein: CAAWPPFYTTGWFKIF. The CDR3 DNA follows: TGTGCTGCGTGGCCACCTTTCTATACCACTGGTTGGTTCAAGATATTT.

This clone rates as medium-sized. The chain uses TRGV3 and TRGJ1 or TRGJ2. The J gene, not given by TCRdb, was assigned here from a germline match of the nucleotide sequence. V shed 3 bases and J 0 bases; nucleotides not matched to a gene: 5. This CDR3 is built from 14 residues. Germline CDR1 is VTNTFY and CDR2 is YDVSTARD (reference sequence). DNA of the CDR3: TGTGCCACCTGGGACTCCTCGAATTATTATAAGAAACTCTTT. Translating gives CATWDSSNYYKKLF.

By share, this clone ranks as medium-sized. The chain employs TRGV8 and TRGJP1. TCRdb lists no J gene, so it was determined here by aligning the DNA to germline. The V gene end was trimmed by 2 bases and the J gene end by 3 bases; junction bases not matched to a gene: 6. CDR3 length equals 15 residues. From germline, CDR1 is VENAVY and CDR2 YDSYNSRV. CDR3 protein: CATWDIVATGWFKIF. The CDR3 region has the DNA TGTGCCACCTGGGATATAGTTGCCACTGGTTGGTTCAAGATATTT.

This clone was recorded a few times. This sequence is one base from a far larger clone and is likely a read error. The identical CDR3 is also encoded by other nucleotide sequences in the sample. This rearrangement joins TRGV8 to TRGJ1 or TRGJ2. Since TCRdb gives no J gene, matching the DNA to germline was used here to assign it. The CDR3 has 13 amino acids. Germline V lookup: CDR1 VENAVY, CDR2 YDSYNSRV. The CDR3 loop reads CATYQPRYYKKLF. The CDR3, as DNA: TGCGCCACCTATCAACCCAGGTATTATAAGAAACTCTTT.

The J gene is TRGJP, the V gene TRGV5P. The J gene is not listed in TCRdb, so it was assigned here from a DNA match to germline. TRGV5P is a pseudogene locus. CDR3 length: 14 residues. DNA for the CDR3: TGTGCCACCTTGGGAGAGTTGGGCAAAAAAATCAAGGTATTT. This sequence encodes CATLGELGKKIKVF.

This clone counts as large. J is TRGJP1 and V is TRGV4. Here the J gene came from matching the DNA to germline, since TCRdb omits it. J lost 2 bases, V lost 3 bases, and 0 bases had no gene match. The V gene's germline CDR1 is EGSTGY and CDR2 YDSYTSSV. This CDR3 is 13 amino acids long. The CDR3 DNA reads TGTGCCACCTGGGATACCACTGGTTGGTTCAAGATATTT. Protein: CATWDTTGWFKIF.

This clone is termed medium-sized. The DNA is left out, because the CDR3 cannot be placed on it with certainty; the CDR3 is given as TCRdb lists it. No J gene call was made, and the V gene is TRGV11. TRGV11 is annotated as an ORF whose role is uncertain. The CDR3 spans 17 residues, counting both ends. This chain's CDR3 is CTTVPAGLAGGGWFKIF.

This clone is classed as medium-sized (0.01 to 0.1%). This sequence joins TRGV3 and TRGJ1 or TRGJ2. The J gene comes from matching the DNA to germline here; TCRdb lacks it. Germline V gene lookup returns CDR1 VTNTFY and CDR2 YDVSTARD (reference sequence). V gave up 3 bases and J gave up 2 bases; unmatched junction bases: 4. The CDR3 has 13 amino acids. CDR3 nucleotide sequence: TGTGCCACCTGGGACCTGGATTATTATAAGAAACTCTTT. Translating gives CATWDLDYYKKLF.

The chain carries TRGV4 and TRGJ1 or TRGJ2. TCRdb offers no J gene call, so here the DNA was matched to germline to obtain one. This CDR3 has 10 amino acids. Trimming cost V 9 bases and J 11 bases; bases outside gene matches: 10. Germline CDR1 and CDR2: EGSTGY and YDSYTSSV. The CDR3 DNA sequence: TGTGCCACCCCGTCTAGCGAGAAACTCTTT. Translating gives CATPSSEKLF.

In its sample, this clone is medium-sized (0.01 to 0.1%). The J gene is TRGJ1 or TRGJ2, the V gene TRGV9. Because TCRdb records no J gene, it was assigned here through a match of the DNA to germline. The V gene end was trimmed by 3 bases and the J gene end by 6 bases; junction bases not matched to a gene: 5. Looked up from germline, CDR1 is GITISATS and CDR2 is ISYDGTV (reference sequence). The CDR3 is made up of 12 amino acids. This CDR3 is CALWELSYKKLF. The CDR3 bases are TGTGCCTTGTGGGAGCTCTCTTATAAGAAACTCTTT.

This clone is classed as large. V and J are TRGV10 and TRGJ1 or TRGJ2. No J gene is reported in TCRdb; it was inferred here by comparing the DNA with germline. TRGV10 is labeled an ORF, and its function is uncertain. This CDR3 comprises 12 residues. V lost 8 bases to trimming and J lost 8 bases; unmatched junction nucleotides: 10. As DNA, the CDR3 is TGTGCTGCGTGGGATTATGTGGATAAGAAACTCTTT. It translates to CAAWDYVDKKLF.